The 20 T cell receptor beta chains reported below all come from one sample, sequenced in a study of control samples from healthy donors and cancer patients. TCRdb keeps only in-frame clones here, not all; method: immunoSEQ multiplex PCR. The table records fewer than 150,000 clones, 85% to 95% of them present only once. Sequenced input: blood. The origin of the receptors is a man between 18 and 35 years old in good health.

This chain connects TRBV30 to TRBJ1-1; perhaps TRBD1 as D (5 bases). From germline, CDR1 is GTSNPN and CDR2 SVGIG (reference sequence). The V gene lost 4 bases and the J gene lost 2 bases, with 11 bases spanning the gap. There are 13 residues in the CDR3. The CDR3 protein is CAWILQGNTEAFF. CDR3 DNA sequence: TGTGCCTGGATCCTTCAGGGTAACACTGAAGCTTTCTTT.

The chain combines TRBV6-8 with TRBJ1-5, with D possibly TRBD1 on 6 matching bases. The V gene's germline CDR1 is MNHGY and CDR2 SAAAGT. V lost 9 bases, J lost 4 bases, and 28 bases lay in between. The CDR3 contains 18 residues. The CDR3: CARPTQGGPGVLNQPQHF. CDR3 bases: TGTGCCAGGCCCACACAGGGTGGCCCGGGAGTGCTTAATCAGCCCCAGCATTTT.

The V call is TRBV2, the J call TRBJ2-3; 7 bases align to TRBD2. Germline CDR1 reads SNHLY; CDR2 reads FYNNEI. CDR3 length: 15 amino acids. The V gene end was trimmed by 3 bases and the J gene end by 4 bases; junction bases not matched to a gene: 7. The CDR3 DNA sequence: TGTGCCAGCAGTGATGGGGGGGAATCGGCAGATACGCAGTATTTT. It yields the protein CASSDGGESADTQYF.

This rearrangement joins TRBV5-1 to TRBJ2-7, with a possible D match to TRBD2 (5 bases). Germline V CDR1 and CDR2: SGHRS, YFSETQ. This CDR3 has 15 amino acids. V was shortened by 0 bases and J by 0 bases, with 10 bases between the two germline ends. CDR3 sequence: CASSLELGLSYEQYF. The CDR3 coding sequence is TGCGCCAGCAGCTTGGAACTAGGGCTCTCCTACGAGCAGTACTTC.

The chain has TRBV6-5 and TRBJ1-4; D is undetermined. The CDR3 consists of 13 residues. Germline CDR1 is MNHEY and CDR2 is SVGAGI. The V end lost 9 bases, the J end lost 7 bases, and 15 bases lay between the germline ends. As DNA, the CDR3 is TGTGCCAGTCTCGACCAGACCCCTGAAAAACTGTTTTTT. Protein product: CASLDQTPEKLFF.

The rearrangement links TRBV5-1 to TRBJ1-1; 8 bases match TRBD1. With V trimmed by 4 bases and J by 3 bases, 8 bases remained unmatched. Per germline, CDR1 SGHRS and CDR2 YFSETQ. The CDR3 has 15 residues. CDR3 loop: CASSTWTGQDTEAFF. DNA for the CDR3: TGCGCCAGCAGCACCTGGACAGGGCAGGACACTGAAGCTTTCTTT.

The chain is built from TRBV30 and TRBJ1-6; 8 bases are shared with TRBD1. Per germline, CDR1 GTSNPN and CDR2 SVGIG (reference sequence). The CDR3 sequence is 13 residues long. This chain's CDR3 is CGFGGQGYSPLHF. The CDR3 DNA follows: TGTGGGTTCGGAGGACAGGGATATTCACCCCTCCACTTT.

CDR3 DNA sequence: TGTGCCAGCACTCCGGGACTCCAAAACCCAGATACGCAGTATTTT. The encoded protein is CASTPGLQNPDTQYF. J is TRBJ2-3 and V is TRBV9, with TRBD2 as a possible D gene (6 bases). CDR1 SGDLS and CDR2 YYNGEE come from the germline V gene. V was clipped by 6 bases and J by 4 bases, with 18 bases between them. This CDR3 is 15 amino acids long.

The chain has TRBV19 and TRBJ2-7; 7 bases agree with TRBD1. Losses at the gene ends were 5 bases for V and 2 bases for J; bases not matched to a gene: 30. This CDR3 spans 22 amino acids. Germline assignment: CDR1 LNHDA and CDR2 SQIVND (reference sequence). The DNA for the CDR3 is TGTGCCAGTAGTTCAGGGGGAATCAGCCGGGACCCACGATCCCCCCCTACCTACGAGCAGTACTTC. It encodes CASSSGGISRDPRSPPTYEQYF.

The chain is built from TRBV5-1 and TRBJ1-3; tentatively, D is TRBD1 (5 bases). With 4 bases removed from V and 0 bases from J, the gap between germline ends came to 11 bases. There are 15 residues in the CDR3. CDR1 and CDR2 from the germline V gene are SGHRS and YFSETQ. The CDR3 spells CASSRGLSSGNTIYF. Written as DNA, the CDR3 is TGCGCCAGCAGCCGGGGACTCAGCTCTGGAAACACCATATATTTT.

The rearrangement joins TRBV7-2 to TRBJ1-2, with TRBD1 matching over 9 bases. Looked up from germline, CDR1 is SGHTA and CDR2 is FQGNSA. The V gene end was trimmed by 4 bases and the J gene end by 1 base; junction bases not matched to a gene: 1. The CDR3 contains 14 residues. The CDR3 reads CASSWGQGNYGYTF. CDR3 bases: TGTGCCAGCAGCTGGGGACAGGGTAACTATGGCTACACCTTC.

The genes are TRBV5-5 and TRBJ1-2; D unresolved. Germline loops: CDR1 SGHKS, CDR2 YYEKEE (reference sequence). This CDR3 has 14 residues. Trimming left V 3 bases short and J 5 bases short, with 14 bases between. CDR3 nucleotide sequence: TGTGCCAGCAGCTGGTCTGTGGACTCATATGGCTACACCTTC. It encodes CASSWSVDSYGYTF. The full variable domain, completed using reference TRBV5-5 and TRBJ1-2, is DAGVTQSPTHLIKTRGQQVTLRCSPISGHKSVSWYQQVLGQGPQFIFQYYEKEERGRGNFPDRFSARQFPNYSSELNVNALLLGDSALYLCASSWSVDSYGYTFGSGTRLTVV.

Comments on this clone: In the same sample, other DNA sequences code for this CDR3. This rearrangement joins TRBV7-2 to TRBJ2-1; D gene unclear. Germline CDR1 reads SGHTA; CDR2 reads FQGNSA. The CDR3 has 13 amino acids. The V gene lost 2 bases and the J gene lost 3 bases, with 5 bases spanning the gap. The CDR3 loop is CASSLFNYNEQFF. The CDR3 DNA follows: TGTGCCAGCAGCTTATTTAACTACAATGAGCAGTTCTTC.

Only one count was recorded for this clone. This sequence joins TRBV2 and TRBJ2-1; 10 bases agree with TRBD2. The CDR3 extends over 15 amino acids. The V segment lost 6 bases and the J segment 3 bases; nucleotides outside the gene matches: 5. Germline V gene data show CDR1 as SNHLY and CDR2 as FYNNEI. The CDR3 DNA is TGTGCCAGCAGGGAAAGCGGGGGGGACTACAATGAGCAGTTCTTC. This sequence encodes CASRESGGDYNEQFF.

The chain is built from TRBV7-6 and TRBJ1-1; a possible D gene is TRBD1 (6 bases). CDR1 and CDR2 from the germline V gene are SGHVS and FNYEAQ. V lost 5 bases to trimming and J lost 0 bases, with 10 bases between them. The CDR3 has 14 amino acids. The CDR3 DNA reads as TGTGCCAGCAGCGAGGGGGGGGTGAACACTGAAGCTTTCTTT. It translates to CASSEGGVNTEAFF.

J is TRBJ1-1 and V is TRBV19, with no clear D. Germline V gene lookup returns CDR1 LNHDA and CDR2 SQIVND (reference sequence). V lost 6 bases and J 1 base, leaving 18 bases between the germline ends. CDR3 length: 16 amino acids. The CDR3 region has the DNA TGTGCCAGTAGCCGCGGCCCGGGAAGGAAGAACACTGAAGCTTTCTTT. Its translation is CASSRGPGRKNTEAFF.

This sequence joins TRBV15 and TRBJ2-3, with D possibly TRBD2 on 7 matching bases. The CDR3 runs 16 residues. Germline V gives CDR1 LNHNV, CDR2 YYDKDF (reference sequence). Trimming cost V 5 bases and J 4 bases, with 19 bases left between them. The chain's CDR3 is CATSPHRGAGADTQYF. As DNA, the CDR3 is TGTGCCACCAGCCCACACCGGGGGGCCGGAGCAGATACGCAGTATTTT.

V is TRBV18 and J is TRBJ2-6; 8 bases fit TRBD1. This CDR3 is 17 amino acids long. The germline V gene encodes CDR1 KGHSH and CDR2 LQKENI. Germline trimming cut 6 bases from V and 1 base from J; bases unmatched to any gene: 8. This chain's CDR3 is CASSRGQGRSGANVLTF. The CDR3 DNA is TGTGCCAGCTCCCGAGGACAGGGTCGATCTGGGGCCAACGTCCTGACTTTC.

This chain joins TRBV6-1 and TRBJ2-7; D gene unclear. The germline V and J ends were trimmed by 3 bases and 3 bases, with 9 bases remaining between them. The CDR3 totals 13 residues. Germline assignment: CDR1 MNHNS and CDR2 SASEGT. The CDR3 here is CASSDGLNYEQYF. As DNA, the CDR3 is TGTGCCAGCAGTGACGGCCTAAACTACGAGCAGTACTTC.

The chain links TRBV7-2 to TRBJ1-4; 10 nucleotides line up with TRBD1. CDR1 SGHTA and CDR2 FQGNSA come from the germline V gene. The CDR3 is 15 amino acids. Unmatched junction bases numbered 7, after V lost 5 bases and J lost 7 bases. The CDR3 bases are TGTGCCAGCAGCCCGCGGGGACAGGGGACTGAAAAACTGTTTTTT. Its translation is CASSPRGQGTEKLFF.